The entry below describes one T cell receptor beta chain. This sample is part of a study of blood T cell repertoires in COVID-19. Overall study context: Whether acute or convalescent, the COVID-19 samples came from the United States, Italy and Spain.

Authors' data handling: Reference gene primer amplification in the assay estimated nucleated cell counts. Libraries were prepared by immunoSEQ multiplex PCR; TCRdb keeps only in-frame clonotypes and omits some of them. V and J calls and clone size follow that table, whereas D and trimming were derived from the DNA. In the table there are approximately 320,000 clones, roughly 89% of which are singletons. V shed 4 bases and J shed 2 bases, with 20 bases lying between them. Germline-derived CDR1 and CDR2 are SEHNR and FQNEAQ (reference sequence). The CDR3 extends over 17 amino acids. Followed over time, Seattle patients had been enrolled while infection was active.

The clonotype was recovered from a woman in her thirties with COVID-19, enrolled during active disease. The sample was peripheral blood. This sequence joins TRBV7-9 and TRBJ1-2, with D perhaps TRBD1 (6 bases). CDR3 sequence: CASSSRAGSQGNYGYTF. The CDR3 DNA sequence: TGTGCCAGCAGCTCGCGGGCTGGCTCCCAGGGGAACTATGGCTACACCTTC.